Below are 19 T cell receptor beta chains sequenced from a single sample in a study of shared clonotypes between healthy human individuals (dated by TCRdb to the early 2020s). The library was built by means of the immunoSEQ multiplex PCR assay. Here the immuneACCESS table is served through TCRdb, limited to in-frame sequences with V and J called. Missing clones are a known gap in these copies; in checked studies unresolved V genes cover under half, and the rest lacks a known reason. The sample table lists over 300,000 clones, roughly 84% of them with a count of one. The top ten clonotypes cover 15% to 20% of the sample. What was sequenced was memory CD8+ T cells sorted from blood. This specimen's cell subset or site label, interpreted: CD45RO+ cells pooled with CCR7-negative TemRA cells. The receptors were sampled from a man between 18 and 35 years old in good health.

The chain combines TRBV6-6 with TRBJ2-1, with 8 bases that match TRBD2. V trimming: 6 bases; J trimming: 9 bases; junction bases outside the gene matches: 13. The CDR3 totals 15 residues. Germline V CDR1 and CDR2: MNHNY, SVGAGI (reference sequence). CDR3 region: CASSLLRREETEQFF. The DNA for the CDR3 is TGTGCCAGCAGCCTCCTGAGGCGGGAGGAGACTGAGCAGTTCTTC.

This rearrangement joins TRBV9 to TRBJ2-7; tentatively, D is TRBD1 or TRBD2 (5 bases each). CDR3 length: 14 amino acids. V gave up 4 bases and J gave up 5 bases, with 16 bases separating them. In germline, CDR1 is SGDLS, CDR2 YYNGEE. The CDR3 DNA follows: TGTGCCAGCAGCCCGACTTTGGGACCTCACGAGCAGTACTTC. Its protein is CASSPTLGPHEQYF.

This sequence joins TRBV7-9 and TRBJ2-2; 8 bases map to TRBD2. Germline V gene data show CDR1 as SEHNR and CDR2 as FQNEAQ (reference sequence). V lost 4 bases, J lost 4 bases, and 8 bases stayed unmatched. The CDR3 sequence is 16 residues long. The CDR3 loop reads CASSSSAGVSTGELFF. CDR3 DNA sequence: TGTGCCAGCAGCTCCTCAGCGGGAGTCTCCACCGGGGAGCTGTTTTTT. Complete variable domain (other parts from reference TRBV7-9 and TRBJ2-2): DTGVSQNPRHKITKRGQNVTFRCDPISEHNRLYWYRQTLGQGPEFLTYFQNEAQLEKSRLLSDRFSAERPKGSFSTLEIQRTEQGDSAMYLCASSSSAGVSTGELFFGEGSRLTVL.

The chain uses TRBV5-6 and TRBJ1-2; D is perhaps TRBD1 (6 bases). CDR1 and CDR2 from the germline V gene are SGHDT and YYEEEE. CDR3 length: 17 residues. The V gene lost 4 bases and the J gene lost 4 bases, with 23 bases spanning the gap. Here the CDR3 reads CASSGVLGHFEGYGYTF. DNA for the CDR3: TGTGCCAGCAGCGGGGTGTTGGGACACTTCGAAGGCTATGGCTACACCTTC.

The CDR3 DNA follows: TGTGCCAGCAGCACCGCTGACGAAGCCTCCTACGAGCAGTACTTC. Translation gives CASSTADEASYEQYF. The J gene is TRBJ2-7, the V gene TRBV7-2; no reliable D call. CDR1 is SGHTA, CDR2 FQGNSA, per germline. The CDR3 covers 15 residues. The ends were cut back, 5 bases at V and 0 bases at J, with 14 bases in the middle.

The chain combines TRBV7-9 with TRBJ1-2; TRBD1 aligns across 8 bases. This CDR3 has 15 residues. Germline V CDR1 and CDR2: SEHNR, FQNEAQ (reference sequence). After removal of 1 base from V and 8 bases from J, the junction contained 9 bases not matched to a gene. The CDR3 reads CASSLVLATGVGYTF. In DNA, the CDR3 is TGTGCCAGCAGCTTAGTCCTGGCGACAGGGGTCGGCTACACCTTC.

This clone was seen a handful of times. The genes are TRBV19 and TRBJ1-6; a possible D gene is TRBD1 (5 bases). V was clipped by 6 bases and J by 7 bases, with 16 bases between them. Germline CDR1 and CDR2: LNHDA and SQIVND (reference sequence). The CDR3 runs 15 residues. As DNA, the CDR3 is TGTGCCAGTAGCCGTATATGGGGGACGAATTCACCCCTCCACTTT. This codes for CASSRIWGTNSPLHF. Using reference TRBV19 and TRBJ1-6 for the parts outside the CDR3, the full variable domain is DGGITQSPKYLFRKEGQNVTLSCEQNLNHDAMYWYRQDPGQGLRLIYYSQIVNDFQKGDIAEGYSVSREKKESFPLTVTSAQKNPTAFYLCASSRIWGTNSPLHFGNGTRLTVT.

The chain is built from TRBV19 and TRBJ2-1, with D perhaps TRBD1 (5 bases). This CDR3 contains 13 residues. V lost 0 bases to trimming and J lost 7 bases, with 7 bases between them. Germline V gene data show CDR1 as LNHDA and CDR2 as SQIVND (reference sequence). This CDR3 reads CASSIDRANEQFF. In DNA form, the CDR3 reads TGTGCCAGTAGTATAGACAGGGCGAATGAGCAGTTCTTC.

V is TRBV6-6 and J is TRBJ1-5; no firm D call. The V end lost 5 bases, the J end lost 2 bases, and 7 bases lay between the germline ends. From germline, CDR1 is MNHNY and CDR2 SVGAGI (reference sequence). The CDR3 spans 13 residues. CDR3 nucleotide sequence: TGTGCCAGCAGTGTAAGGGGCAATCAGCCCCAGCATTTT. Amino acids: CASSVRGNQPQHF.

This sequence joins TRBV7-9 and TRBJ1-4; the D is unclear. The CDR3 sequence is 11 residues long. V lost 5 bases to trimming and J lost 8 bases, with 6 bases between them. Per germline, CDR1 SEHNR and CDR2 FQNEAQ (reference sequence). DNA of the CDR3: TGTGCCAGCAGCCAAGGGGAAAAACTGTTTTTT. Residues: CASSQGEKLFF.

The chain joins TRBV6-5 to TRBJ2-1; tentatively, D is TRBD1 (5 bases). The CDR3 covers 13 residues. CDR1 and CDR2 from the germline V gene are MNHEY and SVGAGI. V was trimmed by 10 bases and J by 5 bases, leaving 15 bases between them. This chain's CDR3 is CAIKMGPDNEQFF. In DNA, the CDR3 is TGTGCCATCAAAATGGGGCCCGACAATGAGCAGTTCTTC.

The chain uses TRBV4-3 and TRBJ2-1, with 9 bases lining up with TRBD2. Trimming removed 0 bases from V and 5 bases from J; junction bases left unmatched: 8. The CDR3 spans 17 residues. The germline V gene has CDR1 LGHNA and CDR2 YSLEER. The chain's CDR3 is CASSQDRGRGGHNEQFF. The CDR3, as DNA: TGCGCCAGCAGCCAAGATCGCGGGAGGGGGGGACACAATGAGCAGTTCTTC.

This chain links TRBV27 with TRBJ2-7; TRBD2 might be the D (6 bases). The CDR3 consists of 15 residues. CDR1 is MNHEY, CDR2 SMNVEV, per germline (reference sequence). Trimming removed 6 bases at V and 7 bases at J, with 22 bases between. CDR3 in DNA: TGTGCCAGCAGCGCACACGGGACTCCCGAGGGAGAGCAGTACTTC. It translates to CASSAHGTPEGEQYF.

The V gene is TRBV7-8, the J gene TRBJ2-7; no firm D call. The V gene's germline CDR1 is SGHVS and CDR2 FQNEAQ. CDR3 length equals 13 residues. The V gene lost 5 bases and the J gene lost 5 bases, with 13 bases spanning the gap. In DNA form, the CDR3 reads TGTGCCAGCAGCCTGGCCGAGGATCACGAGCAGTACTTC. As protein: CASSLAEDHEQYF.

V and J are TRBV5-8 and TRBJ2-1; possibly TRBD2 for D (6 bases). CDR3 size: 17 residues. The germline V and J ends were trimmed by 2 bases and 5 bases, with 20 bases remaining between them. Germline CDR1 reads SGHTS; CDR2 reads YDEGEE. The DNA for the CDR3 is TGTGCCAGCAGCTTAAGACGCGAGAGGGACTTTCACAATGAGCAGTTCTTC. Protein product: CASSLRRERDFHNEQFF.

The chain recombines TRBV29-1 with TRBJ1-2; 8 bases are shared with TRBD1. This CDR3 is built from 14 residues. In germline, CDR1 is SQVTM, CDR2 ANQGSEA. Unmatched junction bases numbered 8, after V lost 4 bases and J lost 4 bases. The CDR3 spells CSVVSWTGTYGYTF. The CDR3 coding sequence is TGCAGCGTTGTGTCTTGGACAGGGACCTATGGCTACACCTTC.

The chain couples TRBV7-9 to TRBJ1-1; no firm D call. Germline V gene sequence: CDR1 SEHNR, CDR2 FQNEAQ (reference sequence). Trimming removed 5 bases at V and 5 bases at J, with 12 bases between. CDR3 size: 13 residues. For the CDR3, the DNA is TGTGCCAGCAGCCTCCGTTCTGGGACTGAAGCTTTCTTT. It specifies CASSLRSGTEAFF. Full variable domain (outside the CDR3, taken from reference TRBV7-9 and TRBJ1-1): DTGVSQNPRHKITKRGQNVTFRCDPISEHNRLYWYRQTLGQGPEFLTYFQNEAQLEKSRLLSDRFSAERPKGSFSTLEIQRTEQGDSAMYLCASSLRSGTEAFFGQGTRLTVV.

V gene TRBV6-1 combines with J gene TRBJ2-7; D is unclear. Germline lookup yields CDR1 MNHNS and CDR2 SASEGT. CDR3 length: 13 residues. V dropped 1 base and J dropped 2 bases, with 6 bases sitting between them. The CDR3 spells CASSEGRTYEQYF. CDR3 in DNA: TGTGCCAGCAGTGAAGGACGGACCTACGAGCAGTACTTC.

Of note for this clone: This same CDR3 is encoded by further DNA sequences in the sample. The chain links TRBV19 to TRBJ2-7; 8 bases match TRBD2. Germline CDR1 is LNHDA and CDR2 is SQIVND (reference sequence). The CDR3 extends over 14 amino acids. The ends lost 3 bases at V and 4 bases at J; junction bases unmatched: 5. This CDR3 reads CASSILSGSYEQYF. The CDR3 DNA follows: TGTGCCAGTAGTATTCTAAGCGGGAGTTACGAGCAGTACTTC.